This TCR beta chain originates from a study of blood T cell repertoires in COVID-19. Study as a whole: Sources were T cells, B-cell-depleted T cells, or PBMCs; the material itself was cDNA or gDNA.

J lost 4 bases, V lost 1 base, and 2 bases had no gene match. Germline V gene data show CDR1 as SGHTA and CDR2 as FQGNSA. This CDR3 has 15 residues. Sequenced by immunoSEQ multiplex PCR; TCRdb stores in-frame clones only, minus some. The data show 130,000 to 150,000 clones, around 87% seen once. Material for sequencing was peripheral blood. This TCR was sampled from a man aged 18 to 30 with COVID-19, enrolled during active disease. The chain uses TRBV7-2 and TRBJ2-7; 12 bases agree with TRBD2. CDR3 protein: CASSLGTSGGYEQYF. In nucleotides, the CDR3 is TGTGCCAGCAGCTTAGGAACTAGCGGGGGGTACGAGCAGTACTTC.